This TCR beta chain was profiled in a study of shared clonotypes between healthy human individuals. Study in general: Per-donor plates numbered three CD4 naive, three CD4 memory, two CD8 naive and one CD8 memory.

The CDR3 has 15 amino acids. The germline V and J ends were trimmed by 0 bases and 2 bases, with 10 bases remaining between them. Germline V gene sequence: CDR1 SEHNR, CDR2 FQNEAQ (reference sequence). Sorted subsets were amplified in replicate PCRs using around 200 ng DNA, approximately 30,000 T cell genomes. Clones were sequenced by immunoSEQ multiplex PCR, and TCRdb holds only the in-frame ones, with some missing. In the table there are roughly 1.5 million clones, 95% to 99% of which are singletons. The TCR sequence derives from a man aged 25-45 years in good health. The rearrangement joins TRBV7-9 to TRBJ2-5, with D unresolved. The sample comprised naive CD4+ T cells sorted from blood. The subset denotes: CD45RA+ positively selected. The CDR3 protein is CASSLARIGQETQYF. CDR3 nucleotides: TGTGCCAGCAGCTTAGCGAGAATAGGACAAGAGACCCAGTACTTC. Complete variable domain (other parts from reference TRBV7-9 and TRBJ2-5): DTGVSQNPRHKITKRGQNVTFRCDPISEHNRLYWYRQTLGQGPEFLTYFQNEAQLEKSRLLSDRFSAERPKGSFSTLEIQRTEQGDSAMYLCASSLARIGQETQYFGPGTRLLVL.